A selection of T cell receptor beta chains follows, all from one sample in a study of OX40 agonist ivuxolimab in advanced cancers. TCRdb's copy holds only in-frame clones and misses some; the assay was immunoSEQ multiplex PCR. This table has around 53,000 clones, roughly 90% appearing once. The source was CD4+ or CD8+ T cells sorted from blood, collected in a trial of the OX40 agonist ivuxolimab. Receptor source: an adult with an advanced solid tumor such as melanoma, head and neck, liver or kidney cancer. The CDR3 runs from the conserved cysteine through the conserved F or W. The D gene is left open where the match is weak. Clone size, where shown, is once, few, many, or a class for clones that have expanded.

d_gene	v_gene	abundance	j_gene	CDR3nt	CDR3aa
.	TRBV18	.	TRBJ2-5	TGTGCCAGCTCACCAGTCGAGGATCCAGGGCAGCCCCAAGAGACCCAGTACTTC	CASSPVEDPGQPQETQYF
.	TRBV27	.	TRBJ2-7	TGTGCCAGCAGAACCACGCAGGGCCTCTACGAGCAGTACTTC	CASRTTQGLYEQYF
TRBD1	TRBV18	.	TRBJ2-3	TGTGCCAGCTCACCAGGGACAGGGGAAAACACAGATACGCAGTATTTT	CASSPGTGENTDTQYF
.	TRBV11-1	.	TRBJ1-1	TGTGCCAGCAGCTTAACAGATTCTGGGAACACTGAAGCTTTCTTT	CASSLTDSGNTEAFF
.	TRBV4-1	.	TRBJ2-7	TGCGCCAGCAGCCATCCCGACAGGGAGGGCTACGAGCAGTACTTC	CASSHPDREGYEQYF
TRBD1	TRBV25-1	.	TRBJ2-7	TGTGCCAGCCTTGCCCCTCGGGGACAGCACTACGAGCAGTACTTC	CASLAPRGQHYEQYF
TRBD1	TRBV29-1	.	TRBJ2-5	TGCAGCGCGGACAGGGGTGAGACCCAGTACTTC	CSADRGETQYF
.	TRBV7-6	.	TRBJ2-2	TGTGCCAGCAGCTCGGGACCGCAGAGCACCGCGTGGCTGTTTTTT	CASSSGPQSTAWLFF
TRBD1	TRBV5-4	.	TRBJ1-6	TGTGCCAGCAGCTTGGCGACAGGGGTCAGCTCCTATAATTCACCCCTCCACTTT	CASSLATGVSSYNSPLHF
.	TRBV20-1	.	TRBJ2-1	TGCAGTGCTGTAGGGAATGAGCAGTTCTTC	CSAVGNEQFF
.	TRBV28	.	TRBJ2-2	TGTGCCAGCAAGGACCTAGTTGGGGAGCTGTTTTTT	CASKDLVGELFF
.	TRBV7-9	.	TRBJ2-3	TGTGCCAGCAGCTCAGGGGAGAGCACAGATACGCAGTATTTT	CASSSGESTDTQYF
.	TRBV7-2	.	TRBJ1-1	TGTGCCAGCAGCTTAGGCCATCTGGGGGCTGAAGCTTTCTTT	CASSLGHLGAEAFF
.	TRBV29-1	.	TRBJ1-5	TGCAGCGTTGTTGGGGACTATAATCAGCCCCAGCATTTT	CSVVGDYNQPQHF
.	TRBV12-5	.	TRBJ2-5	TGTGCTAGTGGTTTTGGTCTAGAGGGGCGGGAGACCCAGTACTTC	CASGFGLEGRETQYF
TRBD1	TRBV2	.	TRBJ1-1	TGTGCCAGCCAGACAGGGGAAGGAGGTGAAGCTTTCTTT	CASQTGEGGEAFF
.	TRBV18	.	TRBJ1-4	TGTGCCAGCTCACCATCAGGGCAGCCGAATGAAAAACTGTTTTTT	CASSPSGQPNEKLFF
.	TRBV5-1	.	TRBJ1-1	TGCGCCAGCAGCTCACTCAGGGCTATGAACACTGAAGCTTTCTTT	CASSSLRAMNTEAFF
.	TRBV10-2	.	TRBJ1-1	TGCGCCAGCAGTGAGTCGACAGGAGGGAGACGAGCTTTCTTT	CASSESTGGRRAFF
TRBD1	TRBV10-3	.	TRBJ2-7	TGTGCCACCAATCCCGGGACAGTTTCCGACGAGCAGTACTTC	CATNPGTVSDEQYF
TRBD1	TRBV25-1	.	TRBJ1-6	TGTGCCAGCAGTGGGGGGACAGGGGGAAATTCACCCCTCCACTTT	CASSGGTGGNSPLHF
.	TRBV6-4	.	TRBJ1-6	TGTGCCAGCAGTCTCCGGTCCCATGGTAATTCACCCCTCCACTTT	CASSLRSHGNSPLHF
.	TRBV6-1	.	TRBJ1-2	TGTGCCAGCAGTGTGGATAAATGGACAGACTATGGCTACACCTTC	CASSVDKWTDYGYTF
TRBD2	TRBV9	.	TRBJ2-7	TGTGCCAGCAGCCCCCAGGGCGGGGGGGCCTACGAGCAGTACTTC	CASSPQGGGAYEQYF
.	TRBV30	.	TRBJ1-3	TGTGCCTGGAGTGGGGGTAGGGTGTCCGGAAACACCATATATTTT	CAWSGGRVSGNTIYF
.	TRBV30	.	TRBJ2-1	TGTGCCTGGAGCCCCCAGGGCAATGAGCAGTTCTTC	CAWSPQGNEQFF
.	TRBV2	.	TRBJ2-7	TGTGCCAGCAGTGATGGAAGCAGGGAATCCTACGAGCAGTACTTC	CASSDGSRESYEQYF
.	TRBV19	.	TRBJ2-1	TGTGCCAGTAGTACTATAGCGGCGAGCTCCTACAATGAGCAGTTCTTC	CASSTIAASSYNEQFF
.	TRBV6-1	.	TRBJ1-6	TGTGCCAGCAGTGAAGAAGGACGACGCGGTATTTCACCCCTCCACTTT	CASSEEGRRGISPLHF
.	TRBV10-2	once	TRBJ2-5	TGCGCCAGCAGCCTCCTCCCTAGCCCGGGGGAGACCCAGTACTTC	CASSLLPSPGETQYF
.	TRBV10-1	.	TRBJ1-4	TGCGCCCGTAGAAGGGCAATAACTAATGAAAAACTGTTTTTT	CARRRAITNEKLFF